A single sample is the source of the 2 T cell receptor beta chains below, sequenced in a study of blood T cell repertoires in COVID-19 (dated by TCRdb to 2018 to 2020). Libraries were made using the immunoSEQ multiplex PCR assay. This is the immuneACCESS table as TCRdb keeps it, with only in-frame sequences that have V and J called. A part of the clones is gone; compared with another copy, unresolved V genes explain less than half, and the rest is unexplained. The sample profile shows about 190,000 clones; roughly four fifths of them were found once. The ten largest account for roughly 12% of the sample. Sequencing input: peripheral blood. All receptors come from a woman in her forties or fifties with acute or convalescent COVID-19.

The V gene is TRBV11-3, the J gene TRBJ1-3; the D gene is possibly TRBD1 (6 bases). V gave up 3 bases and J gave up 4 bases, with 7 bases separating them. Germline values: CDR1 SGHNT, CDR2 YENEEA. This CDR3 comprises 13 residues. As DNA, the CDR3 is TGTGCCAGCAGCTTCGACAGGGGAAACACCATATATTTT. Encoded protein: CASSFDRGNTIYF.

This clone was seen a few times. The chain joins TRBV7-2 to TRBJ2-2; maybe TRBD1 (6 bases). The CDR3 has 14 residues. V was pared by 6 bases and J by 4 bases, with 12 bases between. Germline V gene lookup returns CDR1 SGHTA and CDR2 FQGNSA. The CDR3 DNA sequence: TGTGCCAGCAGTTCGGGACACGTCACCGGGGAGCTGTTTTTT. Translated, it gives CASSSGHVTGELFF. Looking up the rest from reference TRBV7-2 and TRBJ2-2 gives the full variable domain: GAGVSQSPSNKVTEKGKDVELRCDPISGHTALYWYRQSLGQGLEFLIYFQGNSAPDKSGLPSDRFSAERTGGSVSTLTIQRTQQEDSAVYLCASSSGHVTGELFFGEGSRLTVL.